The 9 T cell receptor beta chains given below trace back to one sample, sequenced in a study of blood T cell repertoires in COVID-19. The repertoire was sequenced with immunoSEQ multiplex PCR; TCRdb's copy has only in-frame clones and lacks some. The sample lists about 200,000 clones, approximately 84% occurring once. The sample consisted of peripheral blood. These TCRs come from a man at least 80 years old with acute or convalescent COVID-19.

The rearrangement uses TRBV4-2 and TRBJ2-2; 8 positions match TRBD1. CDR1 is LGHNA and CDR2 is YNFKEQ in the germline V gene. The V and J ends lost 2 bases and 4 bases, in that order; junction bases with no gene match: 3. The CDR3 has 15 amino acids. CDR3 DNA sequence: TGTGCCAGCAGCCAAAGACAGGGGCTCACCGGGGAGCTGTTTTTT. Its protein product is CASSQRQGLTGELFF.

The chain recombines TRBV27 with TRBJ2-3, with 8 bases identical to TRBD2. This CDR3 spans 14 amino acids. Looked up from germline, CDR1 is MNHEY and CDR2 is SMNVEV (reference sequence). V lost 4 bases to trimming and J lost 3 bases; unmatched junction nucleotides: 3. DNA of the CDR3: TGTGCCAGCAGTTCCGGACTAGCTACAGATACGCAGTATTTT. Translation gives CASSSGLATDTQYF.

The CDR3 protein is CASSAGTGVSGELFF. DNA of the CDR3: TGCGCCAGCAGCGCAGGGACAGGGGTTTCCGGGGAGCTGTTTTTT. The chain has TRBV5-1 and TRBJ2-2, with 10 bases fitting TRBD1. Looked up from germline, CDR1 is SGHRS and CDR2 is YFSETQ. The ends lost 4 bases at V and 6 bases at J; junction bases unmatched: 6. The CDR3 consists of 15 residues.

The chain uses TRBV6-5 and TRBJ2-1, with TRBD2 matching 10 bases. CDR1 and CDR2 from the germline V gene are MNHEY and SVGAGI. There are 15 residues in the CDR3. Unmatched junction bases numbered 1, after V lost 5 bases and J lost 0 bases. The CDR3 here is CASSTSGTSYNEQFF. The CDR3 DNA reads TGTGCCAGCAGTACTAGCGGGACCTCCTACAATGAGCAGTTCTTC.

DNA for the CDR3: TGTGCCAGCAGCGTAGCTACAGGGCGGGAGTCCTACAATGAGCAGTTCTTC. It specifies CASSVATGRESYNEQFF. The V and J genes are TRBV9 and TRBJ2-1; D may be TRBD2 (7 bases). Deletions cut 0 bases from V and 1 base from J, with 14 bases between. CDR1 SGDLS and CDR2 YYNGEE come from the germline V gene. This CDR3 has 17 amino acids.

This chain links TRBV2 with TRBJ1-1; D perhaps matches TRBD1 (5 bases). The ends were cut back, 7 bases at V and 4 bases at J, with 16 bases in the middle. CDR1 and CDR2 (germline): SNHLY, FYNNEI. The CDR3 spans 14 residues. The chain's CDR3 is CASNLQALSTEAFF. The CDR3, as DNA: TGTGCCAGCAACCTACAGGCCCTGTCCACTGAAGCTTTCTTT.

This rearrangement joins TRBV5-1 to TRBJ2-5, with 8 bases lining up with TRBD2. The CDR3 extends over 14 amino acids. V shed 3 bases, J shed 4 bases, and the junction held 5 bases outside the gene matches. The germline V gene has CDR1 SGHRS and CDR2 YFSETQ. The CDR3 sequence is CASSSGGPVETQYF. Here the CDR3 DNA reads TGCGCCAGCAGCTCGGGAGGGCCGGTAGAGACCCAGTACTTC.

This rearrangement joins TRBV10-3 to TRBJ1-6; TRBD1 agrees at 7 bases. The J segment lost 5 bases and the V segment lost 6 bases, leaving 4 bases of the junction unmatched. The CDR3 runs to 14 residues. Germline V gene data show CDR1 as ENHRY and CDR2 as SYGVKD. The CDR3 DNA is TGTGCCATCAGGACCGGGACAGATAATTCACCCCTCCACTTT. Protein sequence: CAIRTGTDNSPLHF.

This clone was seen just once. This chain joins TRBV4-2 and TRBJ2-5, with 10 bases aligning to TRBD2. From germline, CDR1 is LGHNA and CDR2 YNFKEQ. The V segment lost 1 base and the J segment 5 bases; nucleotides outside the gene matches: 4. The CDR3 consists of 15 residues. The CDR3 reads CASSQASGRGETQYF. The CDR3 bases are TGTGCCAGCAGCCAAGCTAGCGGGAGAGGGGAGACCCAGTACTTC.